A single sample gave rise to the 28 T cell receptor beta chains below, sequenced in a study of CD8 T cells in Susac syndrome. It was with random hexamers that roughly 0.45 to 1 ug RNA was reverse transcribed. TCRdb re-analysed the immunoSEQ multiplex PCR reads in MiXCR, keeping a single row per CDR3 protein. The sample has about 140,000 distinct CDR3 sequences, around 95% seen once. Sequenced: CD8+ T cells from PBMCs. All receptors derive from a human donor with Susac syndrome.

There are a few counts of this clonotype. The V gene is TRBV4-1, the J gene TRBJ2-7, with unresolved D. Germline CDR1 and CDR2: MGHRA and YSYEKL. V was trimmed by 2 bases and J by 6 bases, leaving 5 bases between them. The CDR3 sequence is 11 residues long. The CDR3 spells CASSQLGEQYF. CDR3 bases: TGCGCCAGCAGCCAATTAGGCGAGCAGTACTTC.

V is TRBV6-1 and J is TRBJ1-2; TRBD1 is a possible D gene (5 bases). CDR1 is MNHNS and CDR2 is SASEGT in the germline V gene. The CDR3 sequence is 15 residues long. The ends were cut back, 8 bases at V and 2 bases at J, with 18 bases in the middle. The CDR3 loop is CASALRGVLNYGYTF. CDR3 in DNA: TGTGCCAGCGCCCTTCGGGGGGTCCTAAACTATGGCTACACCTTC.

This clonotype was detected only a few times. The chain has TRBV6-5 and TRBJ2-7; D is uncertain. This CDR3 region has 12 residues. The V end was cut by 0 bases, the J end by 2 bases, with 2 bases between. The V gene's germline CDR1 is MNHEY and CDR2 SVGAGI. The CDR3 here is CASSYSAYEQYF. The CDR3 nucleotides are TGTGCCAGCAGTTACTCTGCCTACGAGCAGTACTTC.

The chain recombines TRBV27 with TRBJ1-5; D gene ambiguous. Trimming removed 1 base from V and 0 bases from J, with 10 bases in between. Germline CDR1 reads MNHEY; CDR2 reads SMNVEV (reference sequence). The CDR3 is made up of 16 amino acids. This CDR3 is CASSLFAGHSNQPQHF. CDR3 sequence (DNA): TGTGCCAGCAGTTTATTCGCAGGCCATAGCAATCAGCCCCAGCATTTT.

V is TRBV29-1 and J is TRBJ2-3; D is undetermined. The CDR3 runs to 13 residues. Germline V gene sequence: CDR1 SQVTM, CDR2 ANQGSEA. The V and J ends lost 3 bases and 5 bases respectively, with 12 bases between them. The CDR3 loop is CSVETTFLDTQYF. For the CDR3, the DNA is TGCAGCGTTGAGACGACCTTTCTAGATACGCAGTATTTT.

The V gene is TRBV3-1, the J gene TRBJ2-3, with TRBD2 matching 12 bases. Germline loops: CDR1 LGHDT, CDR2 YNNKEL (reference sequence). The CDR3 is 16 amino acids. V dropped 3 bases and J dropped 2; count of bases not matched to a gene: 3. DNA of the CDR3: TGTGCCAGCAGCCAGCGGACTAGCGGGGCCACAGATACGCAGTATTTT. Its translation is CASSQRTSGATDTQYF.

The chain is built from TRBV7-8 and TRBJ2-1; TRBD2 matches at 7 bases. The CDR3 loop spans 16 amino acids. J gave up 4 bases and V 1 base, and 7 bases lay outside the gene matches. The V gene's germline CDR1 is SGHVS and CDR2 FQNEAQ. CDR3: CASSLVRPGGYNEQFF. The CDR3 DNA sequence: TGTGCCAGCAGCTTAGTCCGCCCCGGGGGGTACAATGAGCAGTTCTTC.

This sequence joins TRBV21-1 and TRBJ2-1; the D call of TRBD1 is as the table states it, not checked on the DNA. TRBV21-1 is designated a pseudogene. The CDR3 covers 10 residues. The CDR3 nucleotides read TGTGCCAGCAGCGGGGGGGCTCAGTTCTTC. As protein: CASSGGAQFF.

The chain recombines TRBV9 with TRBJ2-1, with D perhaps being TRBD1 or TRBD2 (5 bases each). Per the germline V gene, CDR1 is SGDLS and CDR2 is YYNGEE. V lost 7 bases to trimming and J lost 1 base, with 12 bases between them. CDR3 length: 14 residues. This CDR3 is CASVRDGSYNEQFF. CDR3 DNA sequence: TGTGCCAGCGTCCGGGACGGATCCTACAATGAGCAGTTCTTC.

The CDR3: CAWTHTGAPQREQYF. DNA of the CDR3: TGTGCCTGGACCCATACCGGGGCCCCCCAACGGGAGCAGTACTTC. The chain joins TRBV30 to TRBJ2-7; D assignment may be TRBD1 or TRBD2 (5 bases each). V was clipped by 4 bases and J by 7 bases, with 23 bases between them. The CDR3 has 15 amino acids. CDR1 is GTSNPN and CDR2 is SVGIG in the germline V gene (reference sequence). The full variable domain, its missing parts supplied by reference TRBV30 and TRBJ2-7, is SQTIHQWPATLVQPVGSPLSLECTVEGTSNPNLYWYRQAAGRGLQLLFYSVGIGQISSEVPQNLSASRPQDRQFILSSKKLLLSDSGFYLCAWTHTGAPQREQYFGPGTRLTVT.

The rearrangement joins TRBV20-1 to TRBJ2-1; perhaps TRBD2 as D (7 bases). Germline values: CDR1 DFQATT, CDR2 SNEGSKA (reference sequence). CDR3 length: 13 residues. The V and J ends lost 6 bases and 9 bases respectively, with 18 bases between them. The CDR3 coding sequence is TGCAGTGCCCCCCTAGGGGGGGCGGGTGAGCAGTTCTTC. Protein sequence: CSAPLGGAGEQFF.

This clonotype has only a few counts. V usage is TRBV9 and J usage is TRBJ2-3; the match to TRBD2 covers 7 bases. V dropped 2 bases and J dropped 3; count of bases not matched to a gene: 3. Germline assignment: CDR1 SGDLS and CDR2 YYNGEE. The CDR3 runs 14 residues. The CDR3 DNA reads as TGTGCCAGCAGCGTTGCGGGAGCGACAGATACGCAGTATTTT. Amino acid sequence: CASSVAGATDTQYF.

The chain has TRBV4-1 and TRBJ2-6; the D is unclear. Between the trimmed V and J ends, which lost 0 bases and 4 bases, there was a span of 13 bases. CDR1 and CDR2 (germline): MGHRA, YSYEKL. This CDR3 comprises 17 residues. As DNA, the CDR3 is TGCGCCAGCAGCCAAGATTGGGCCGTCGGGGGGGCCAACGTCCTGACTTTC. Amino acid sequence: CASSQDWAVGGANVLTF.

The chain recombines TRBV27 with TRBJ2-3; 8 bases fit TRBD2. V trimming: 8 bases; J trimming: 1 base; junction bases outside the gene matches: 5. The CDR3 has 14 residues. Germline V gene sequence: CDR1 MNHEY, CDR2 SMNVEV (reference sequence). CDR3 region: CASGATSGTDTQYF. CDR3 sequence (DNA): TGTGCCAGCGGGGCGACTAGCGGCACAGATACGCAGTATTTT.

CDR3 residues: CASSRDNIPYEQYF. The CDR3 DNA follows: TGTGCCAGCAGTAGGGACAACATTCCCTACGAGCAGTACTTC. This rearrangement joins TRBV28 to TRBJ2-7; D is possibly TRBD1 (6 bases). V was trimmed by 5 bases and J by 2 bases, leaving 13 bases between them. Germline V gene data show CDR1 as MDHEN and CDR2 as SYDVKM. This CDR3 region has 14 residues.

The CDR3 DNA is TGCAGTGCTAACGATGGACTAGCGGGACCTGAGCAGTTCTTC. Amino acid sequence: CSANDGLAGPEQFF. The rearrangement uses TRBV20-1 and TRBJ2-1, with TRBD2 matching over 12 bases. Germline V gene data show CDR1 as DFQATT and CDR2 as SNEGSKA (reference sequence). V was pared by 4 bases and J by 9 bases, with 7 bases of the junction left unmatched. The CDR3 runs 14 residues.

The chain recombines TRBV29-1 with TRBJ2-1, with no clear D. Looked up from germline, CDR1 is SQVTM and CDR2 is ANQGSEA. Trimming shortened V by 2 bases and J by 5 bases, and 19 bases separated the two germline ends. The CDR3 has 16 residues. This CDR3 is CSVELLGVSVNNEQFF. The CDR3 DNA follows: TGCAGCGTTGAACTACTCGGAGTTTCGGTTAACAATGAGCAGTTCTTC.

Notes on this clonotype: Given the absence of the conserved phenylalanine or tryptophan at the CDR3 end, a read error is likely. The chain has TRBV27 and TRBJ2-7, with a possible D match to TRBD1 (5 bases). Per germline, CDR1 MNHEY and CDR2 SMNVEV (reference sequence). CDR3 length equals 13 residues. V lost 7 bases and J lost 4, with 14 bases in between. The CDR3 sequence is CASTVQGSYEQYL. The CDR3 DNA sequence: TGTGCCAGCACGGTCCAGGGATCGTACGAGCAGTACCTC.

This clonotype was seen only once. This chain connects TRBV10-1 to TRBJ2-2; either TRBD1 or TRBD2 may supply D (5 bases each). This CDR3 spans 16 amino acids. Trimming took 3 bases from V and 2 from J, leaving 13 bases between them. Germline CDR1 WNHNN, CDR2 SYGVQD (reference sequence). The CDR3 protein is CASSEGKGPNTGELFF. In DNA form, the CDR3 reads TGCGCCAGCAGTGAAGGAAAGGGACCCAACACCGGGGAGCTGTTTTTT.

The rearrangement links TRBV3-1 to TRBJ2-6; D remains unclear. The V end was cut by 4 bases, the J end by 2 bases, with 12 bases between. Germline values: CDR1 LGHDT, CDR2 YNNKEL (reference sequence). This CDR3 is 16 amino acids long. This CDR3 is CASSPISGAGANVLTF. The DNA for the CDR3 is TGTGCCAGCAGCCCCATCTCGGGTGCTGGGGCCAACGTCCTGACTTTC.

This chain joins TRBV2 and TRBJ2-1, with TRBD2 matching 9 bases. The CDR3 loop spans 16 amino acids. The V gene end was trimmed by 2 bases and the J gene end by 4 bases; junction bases not matched to a gene: 6. The germline CDR1 and CDR2 sequences are SNHLY and FYNNEI. CDR3 DNA sequence: TGTGCCAGCAGTGAACTGGCGCGGGAGGGATACAATGAGCAGTTCTTC. Translation: CASSELAREGYNEQFF.

CDR3 in DNA: TGTGCCAGCAGTTTGTTTGGCCCTCAATCGTACGGCAATGAGCAGTTCTTC. Its translation: CASSLFGPQSYGNEQFF. This chain uses TRBV27 with TRBJ2-1; D gene uncertain. V was trimmed by 3 bases and J by 6 bases, leaving 21 bases between them. The CDR3 is made up of 17 amino acids. Germline loops: CDR1 MNHEY, CDR2 SMNVEV (reference sequence).

The J gene is TRBJ2-2, the V gene TRBV9, with 14 bases fitting TRBD2. J was trimmed by 2 bases and V by 4 bases; bases with no gene match: 4. The CDR3 spans 17 residues. Germline assignment: CDR1 SGDLS and CDR2 YYNGEE. The CDR3 loop is CASSTGTSGSNTGELFF. CDR3 coding DNA: TGTGCCAGCAGCACAGGGACTAGCGGGAGCAACACCGGGGAGCTGTTTTTT.

This chain connects TRBV6-1 to TRBJ2-1; D call uncertain. V lost 4 bases and J 0 bases, leaving 10 bases between the germline ends. In germline, CDR1 is MNHNS, CDR2 SASEGT. The CDR3 runs 15 residues. The CDR3 here is CASSGVALSYNEQFF. DNA of the CDR3: TGTGCCAGCAGTGGGGTAGCCCTCTCCTACAATGAGCAGTTCTTC.

The V gene is TRBV7-6, the J gene TRBJ1-1, with 11 nucleotides matching TRBD1. V trimming: 1 base; J trimming: 5 bases; junction bases outside the gene matches: 9. In germline, CDR1 is SGHVS, CDR2 FNYEAQ. This CDR3 is 17 amino acids long. The CDR3 sequence: CASSLVEIGTGGTEAFF. For the CDR3, the DNA is TGTGCCAGCAGCTTAGTGGAAATTGGGACAGGGGGAACTGAAGCTTTCTTT.

The chain uses TRBV7-9 and TRBJ1-5; D remains unclear. The V end was cut by 1 base, the J end by 7 bases, with 5 bases between. This CDR3 spans 12 amino acids. Germline CDR1 is SEHNR and CDR2 is FQNEAQ (reference sequence). The CDR3: CASSLEYQPQHF. The CDR3 nucleotides read TGTGCCAGCAGCTTAGAATACCAGCCCCAGCATTTT. Combining the CDR3 with reference TRBV7-9 and TRBJ1-5 gives the whole variable domain DTGVSQNPRHKITKRGQNVTFRCDPISEHNRLYWYRQTLGQGPEFLTYFQNEAQLEKSRLLSDRFSAERPKGSFSTLEIQRTEQGDSAMYLCASSLEYQPQHFGDGTRLSIL.

This clonotype was seen a single time. The chain is built from TRBV5-1 and TRBJ2-3, with 10 nucleotides matching TRBD2. The V and J ends lost 4 bases and 4 bases, in that order; junction bases with no gene match: 12. Germline loops: CDR1 SGHRS, CDR2 YFSETQ. The CDR3 consists of 17 residues. The CDR3 DNA reads as TGCGCCAGCAGCACCTACTGGACTAGCGGTCTCCCAGATACGCAGTATTTT. Its protein product is CASSTYWTSGLPDTQYF. Together with reference TRBV5-1 and TRBJ2-3, the CDR3 gives the full variable domain: KAGVTQTPRYLIKTRGQQVTLSCSPISGHRSVSWYQQTPGQGLQFLFEYFSETQRNKGNFPGRFSGRQFSNSRSEMNVSTLELGDSALYLCASSTYWTSGLPDTQYFGPGTRLTVL.

The J gene is TRBJ1-1, the V gene TRBV18; D gene uncertain. This CDR3 region has 13 residues. CDR1 and CDR2 (germline): KGHSH, LQKENI. Trimming stripped 3 bases from V and 2 bases from J, with 7 bases between. The CDR3 coding sequence is TGTGCCAGCTCACCCCGGGCCAACACTGAAGCTTTCTTT. Translation: CASSPRANTEAFF.